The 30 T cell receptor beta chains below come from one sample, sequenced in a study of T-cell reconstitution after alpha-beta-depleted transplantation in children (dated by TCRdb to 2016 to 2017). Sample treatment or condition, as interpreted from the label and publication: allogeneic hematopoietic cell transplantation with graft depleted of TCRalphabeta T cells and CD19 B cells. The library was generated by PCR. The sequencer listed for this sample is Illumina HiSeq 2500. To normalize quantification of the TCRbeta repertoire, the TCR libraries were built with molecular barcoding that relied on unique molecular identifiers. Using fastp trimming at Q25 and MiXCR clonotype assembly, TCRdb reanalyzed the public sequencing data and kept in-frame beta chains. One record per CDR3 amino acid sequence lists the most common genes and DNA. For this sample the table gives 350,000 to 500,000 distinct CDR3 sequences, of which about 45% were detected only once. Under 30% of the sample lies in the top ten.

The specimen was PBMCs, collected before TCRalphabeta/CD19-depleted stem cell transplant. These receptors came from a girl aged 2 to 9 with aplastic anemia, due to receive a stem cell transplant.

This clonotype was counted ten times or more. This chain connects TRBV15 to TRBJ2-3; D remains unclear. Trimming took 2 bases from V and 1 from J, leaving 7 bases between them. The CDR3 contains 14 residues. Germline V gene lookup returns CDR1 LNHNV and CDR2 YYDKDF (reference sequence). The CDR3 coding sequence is TGTGCCACCAGCAGATCTGTCGGCACAGATACGCAGTATTTT. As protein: CATSRSVGTDTQYF.

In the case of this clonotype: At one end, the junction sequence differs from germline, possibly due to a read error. The CDR3 nucleotides are TGCAGTGCTCGAGACAGGGATGAAGCTTTCTTT. It is translated as CSARDRDEAFF. The rearrangement links TRBV20-1 to TRBJ1-1; TRBD1 agrees at 7 bases. The germline gives CDR1 DFQATT, CDR2 SNEGSKA (reference sequence). CDR3 length: 11 amino acids.

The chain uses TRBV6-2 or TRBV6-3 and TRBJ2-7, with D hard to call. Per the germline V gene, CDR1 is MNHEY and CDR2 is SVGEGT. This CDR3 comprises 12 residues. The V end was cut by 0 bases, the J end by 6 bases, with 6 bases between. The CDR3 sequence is CASSYSLGEQYF. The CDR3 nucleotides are TGTGCCAGCAGTTACTCCCTGGGCGAGCAGTACTTC.

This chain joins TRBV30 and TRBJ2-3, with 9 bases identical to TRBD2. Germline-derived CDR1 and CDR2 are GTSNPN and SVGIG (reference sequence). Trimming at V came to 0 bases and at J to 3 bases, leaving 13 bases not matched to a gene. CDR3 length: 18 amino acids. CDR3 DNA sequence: TGTGCCTGGAGTGTACGCCTAGCGGGATTGATGGGTACAGATACGCAGTATTTT. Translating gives CAWSVRLAGLMGTDTQYF. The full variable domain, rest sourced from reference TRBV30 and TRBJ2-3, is SQTIHQWPATLVQPVGSPLSLECTVEGTSNPNLYWYRQAAGRGLQLLFYSVGIGQISSEVPQNLSASRPQDRQFILSSKKLLLSDSGFYLCAWSVRLAGLMGTDTQYFGPGTRLTVL.

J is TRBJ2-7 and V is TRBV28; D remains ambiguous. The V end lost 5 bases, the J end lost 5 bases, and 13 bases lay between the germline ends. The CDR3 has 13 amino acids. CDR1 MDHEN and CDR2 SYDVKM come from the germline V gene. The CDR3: CASSPIWDNEQYF. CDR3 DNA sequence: TGTGCCAGCAGTCCCATTTGGGATAACGAGCAGTACTTC.

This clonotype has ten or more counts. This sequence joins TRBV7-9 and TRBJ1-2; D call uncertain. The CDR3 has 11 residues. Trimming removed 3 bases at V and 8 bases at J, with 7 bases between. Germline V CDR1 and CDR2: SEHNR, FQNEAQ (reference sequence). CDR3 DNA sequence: TGTGCCAGCAGCTTTGCCAGAGGCTACACCTTC. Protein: CASSFARGYTF.

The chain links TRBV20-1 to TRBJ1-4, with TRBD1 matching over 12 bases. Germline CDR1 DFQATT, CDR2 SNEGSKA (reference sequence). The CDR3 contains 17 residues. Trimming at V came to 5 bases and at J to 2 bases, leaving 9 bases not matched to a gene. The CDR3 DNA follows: TGCAGTGCTGTGGGACAGGGGGCAGTGAAGACTAATGAAAAACTGTTTTTT. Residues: CSAVGQGAVKTNEKLFF.

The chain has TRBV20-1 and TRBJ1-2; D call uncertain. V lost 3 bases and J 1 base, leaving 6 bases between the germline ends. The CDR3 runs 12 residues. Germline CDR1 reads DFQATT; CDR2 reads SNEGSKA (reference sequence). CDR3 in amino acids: CSASTDNYGYTF. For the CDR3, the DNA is TGCAGTGCTAGTACTGATAACTATGGCTACACCTTC.

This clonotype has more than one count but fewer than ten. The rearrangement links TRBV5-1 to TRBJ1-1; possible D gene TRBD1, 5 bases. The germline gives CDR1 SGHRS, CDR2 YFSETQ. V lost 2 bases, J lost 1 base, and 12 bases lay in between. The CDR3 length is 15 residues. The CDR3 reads CASSFPPGQNTEAFF. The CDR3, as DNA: TGCGCCAGCAGCTTTCCTCCAGGACAGAACACTGAAGCTTTCTTT.

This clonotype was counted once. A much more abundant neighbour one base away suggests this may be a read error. CDR3 DNA: TGTGCCAGCATGGAGCCGGGACAGGGATCCAAGCAGTACTTC. Protein product: CASMEPGQGSKQYF. The chain is built from TRBV27 and TRBJ2-7; the match to TRBD1 covers 9 bases. The CDR3 consists of 14 residues. V lost 7 bases and J lost 8; bases outside the gene matches: 12. The germline CDR1 and CDR2 sequences are MNHEY and SMNVEV (reference sequence).

The chain's CDR3 is CASRTGQGALRNTF. The CDR3 DNA follows: TGTGCCAGCAGGACGGGACAGGGGGCGCTGCGTAACACCTTC. The chain couples TRBV2 to TRBJ1-2; 12 nucleotides agree with TRBD1. Germline CDR1 SNHLY, CDR2 FYNNEI. J lost 12 bases, V lost 6 bases, and 11 bases had no gene match. This CDR3 contains 14 residues.

The CDR3 sequence is CSAKTTTEMNTEAFF. CDR3 DNA sequence: TGCAGTGCTAAAACCACGACTGAGATGAACACTGAAGCTTTCTTT. The J gene is TRBJ1-1, the V gene TRBV20-1; D unresolved. The CDR3 is made up of 15 amino acids. Trimming left V 4 bases short and J 0 bases short, with 15 bases between. CDR1 and CDR2 from the germline V gene are DFQATT and SNEGSKA (reference sequence).

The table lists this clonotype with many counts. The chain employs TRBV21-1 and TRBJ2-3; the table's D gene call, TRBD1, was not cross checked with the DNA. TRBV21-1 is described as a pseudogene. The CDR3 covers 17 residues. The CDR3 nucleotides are TGTGCCAGCAGCAAACCCCGGGACAGCTCTGGCACAGATACGCAGTATTTT. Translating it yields CASSKPRDSSGTDTQYF.

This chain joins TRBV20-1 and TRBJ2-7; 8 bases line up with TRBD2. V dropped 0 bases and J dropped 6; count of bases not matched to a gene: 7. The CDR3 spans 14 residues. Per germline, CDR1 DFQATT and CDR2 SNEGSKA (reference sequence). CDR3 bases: TGCAGTGCTAGAGAGGAGCGGGGGAGTGCCGAGCAGTACTTC. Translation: CSAREERGSAEQYF.

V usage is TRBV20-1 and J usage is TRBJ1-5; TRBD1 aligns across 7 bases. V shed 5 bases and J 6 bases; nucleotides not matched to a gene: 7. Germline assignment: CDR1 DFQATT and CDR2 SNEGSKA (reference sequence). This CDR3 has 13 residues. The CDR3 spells CSALTTGVQPQHF. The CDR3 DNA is TGCAGTGCTCTTACCACAGGGGTTCAGCCCCAGCATTTT.

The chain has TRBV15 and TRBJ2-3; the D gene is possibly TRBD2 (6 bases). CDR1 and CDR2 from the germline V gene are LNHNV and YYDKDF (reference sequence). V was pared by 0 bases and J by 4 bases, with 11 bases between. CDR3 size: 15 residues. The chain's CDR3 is CATSRERLEADTQYF. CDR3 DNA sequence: TGTGCCACCAGCAGAGAGAGACTAGAGGCAGATACGCAGTATTTT.

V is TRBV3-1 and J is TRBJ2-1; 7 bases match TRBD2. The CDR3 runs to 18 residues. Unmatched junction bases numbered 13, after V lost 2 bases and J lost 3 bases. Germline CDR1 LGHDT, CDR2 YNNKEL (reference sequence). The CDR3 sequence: CASSQRSGTTFYYNEQFF. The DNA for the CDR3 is TGTGCCAGCAGCCAACGCTCCGGGACTACTTTTTACTACAATGAGCAGTTCTTC.

The CDR3 loop reads CASSSLGGATEAFF. The CDR3 nucleotides are TGTGCCAGCAGTTCCCTAGGGGGGGCGACTGAAGCTTTCTTT. The rearrangement joins TRBV28 to TRBJ1-1; a weak D match, TRBD1 (6 bases). Trimming cost V 4 bases and J 5 bases, with 14 bases left between them. This CDR3 comprises 14 residues. CDR1 and CDR2 (germline): MDHEN, SYDVKM.

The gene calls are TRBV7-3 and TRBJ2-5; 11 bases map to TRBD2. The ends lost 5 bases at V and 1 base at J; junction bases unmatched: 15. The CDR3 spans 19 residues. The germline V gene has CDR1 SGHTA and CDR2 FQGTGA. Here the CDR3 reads CASSPLAGEVSWFQETQYF. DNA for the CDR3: TGTGCCAGCAGCCCACTAGCGGGGGAAGTCTCCTGGTTCCAAGAGACCCAGTACTTC.

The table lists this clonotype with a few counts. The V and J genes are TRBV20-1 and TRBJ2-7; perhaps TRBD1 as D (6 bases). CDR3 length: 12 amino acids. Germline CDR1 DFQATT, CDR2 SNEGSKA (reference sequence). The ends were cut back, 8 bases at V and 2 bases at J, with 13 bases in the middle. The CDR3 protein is CSIQGNPYEQYF. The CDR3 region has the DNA TGCAGTATACAGGGAAATCCCTACGAGCAGTACTTC.

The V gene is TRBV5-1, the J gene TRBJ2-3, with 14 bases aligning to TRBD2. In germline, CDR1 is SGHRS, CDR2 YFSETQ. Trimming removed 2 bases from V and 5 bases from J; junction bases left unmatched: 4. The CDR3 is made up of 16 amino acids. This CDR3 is CASSFGTSGSIDTQYF. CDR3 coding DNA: TGCGCCAGCAGCTTCGGGACTAGCGGGAGTATAGATACGCAGTATTTT.

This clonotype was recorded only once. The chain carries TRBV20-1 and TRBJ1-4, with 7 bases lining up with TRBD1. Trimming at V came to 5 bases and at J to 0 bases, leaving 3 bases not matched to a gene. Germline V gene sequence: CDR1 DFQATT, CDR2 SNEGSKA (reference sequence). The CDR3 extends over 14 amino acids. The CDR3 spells CSAQGTATNEKLFF. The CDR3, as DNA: TGCAGTGCTCAAGGGACAGCAACTAATGAAAAACTGTTTTTT.

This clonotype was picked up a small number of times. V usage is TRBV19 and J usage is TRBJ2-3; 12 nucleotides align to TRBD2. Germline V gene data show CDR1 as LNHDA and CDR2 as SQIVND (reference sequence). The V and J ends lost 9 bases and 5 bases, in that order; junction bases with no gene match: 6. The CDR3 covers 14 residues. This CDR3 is CASKTSGSKDTQYF. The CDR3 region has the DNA TGTGCCAGCAAGACTAGCGGGAGTAAAGATACGCAGTATTTT.

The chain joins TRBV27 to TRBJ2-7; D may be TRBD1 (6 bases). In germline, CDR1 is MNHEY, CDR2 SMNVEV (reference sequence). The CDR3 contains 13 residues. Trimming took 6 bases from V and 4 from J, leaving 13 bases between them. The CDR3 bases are TGTGCCAGCAGCACAGGGCTTGGGTACGAGCAGTACTTC. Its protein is CASSTGLGYEQYF.

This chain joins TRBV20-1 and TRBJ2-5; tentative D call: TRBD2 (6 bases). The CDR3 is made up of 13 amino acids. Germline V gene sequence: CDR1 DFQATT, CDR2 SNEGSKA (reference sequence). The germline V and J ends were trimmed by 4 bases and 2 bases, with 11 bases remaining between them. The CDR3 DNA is TGCAGTGCTATAGCTAGCGTACAAGAGACCCAGTACTTC. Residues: CSAIASVQETQYF.

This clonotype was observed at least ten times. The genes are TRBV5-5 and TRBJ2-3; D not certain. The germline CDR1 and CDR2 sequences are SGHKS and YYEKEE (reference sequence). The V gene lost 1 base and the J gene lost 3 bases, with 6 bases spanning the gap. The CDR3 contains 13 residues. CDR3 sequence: CASSLFRTDTQYF. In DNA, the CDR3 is TGTGCCAGCAGCTTGTTCCGGACAGATACGCAGTATTTT. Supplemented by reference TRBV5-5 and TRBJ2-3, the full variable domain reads DAGVTQSPTHLIKTRGQQVTLRCSPISGHKSVSWYQQVLGQGPQFIFQYYEKEERGRGNFPDRFSARQFPNYSSELNVNALLLGDSALYLCASSLFRTDTQYFGPGTRLTVL.

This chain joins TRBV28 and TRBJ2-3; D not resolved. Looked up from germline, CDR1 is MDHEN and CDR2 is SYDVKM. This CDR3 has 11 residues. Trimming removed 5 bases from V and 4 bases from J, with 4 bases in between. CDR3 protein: CASSPPDTQYF. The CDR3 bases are TGTGCCAGCAGTCCCCCAGATACGCAGTATTTT.

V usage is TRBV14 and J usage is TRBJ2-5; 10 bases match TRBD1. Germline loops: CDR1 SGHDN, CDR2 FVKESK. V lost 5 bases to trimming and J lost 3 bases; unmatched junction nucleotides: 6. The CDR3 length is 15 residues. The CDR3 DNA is TGTGCCAGCAGCTCTCCGGACAGGGGGGAAGAGACCCAGTACTTC. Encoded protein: CASSSPDRGEETQYF.

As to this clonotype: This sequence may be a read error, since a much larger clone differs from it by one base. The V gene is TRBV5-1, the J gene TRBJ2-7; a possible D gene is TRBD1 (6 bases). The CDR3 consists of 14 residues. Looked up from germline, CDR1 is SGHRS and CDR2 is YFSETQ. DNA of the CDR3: TGCACCAGCAGCCAAAGGGACAATTCCTACGAGCAGTACTTC. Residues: CTSSQRDNSYEQYF. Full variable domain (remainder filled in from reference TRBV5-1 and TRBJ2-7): KAGVTQTPRYLIKTRGQQVTLSCSPISGHRSVSWYQQTPGQGLQFLFEYFSETQRNKGNFPGRFSGRQFSNSRSEMNVSTLELGDSALYLCTSSQRDNSYEQYFGPGTRLTVT.

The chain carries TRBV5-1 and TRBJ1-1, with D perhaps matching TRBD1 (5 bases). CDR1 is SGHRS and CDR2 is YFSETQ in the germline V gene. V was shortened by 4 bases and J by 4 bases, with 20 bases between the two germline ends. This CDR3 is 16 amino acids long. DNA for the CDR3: TGCGCCAGCAGCCTGGACCCGGGACCGAGAGGCACTGAAGCTTTCTTT. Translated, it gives CASSLDPGPRGTEAFF.